Listed below are T cell receptor beta chains from one sample, sequenced in a study of B cell selection in AIRE deficiency. The repertoire was sequenced with immunoSEQ multiplex PCR; TCRdb's copy has only in-frame clones and lacks some. Of about 26,000 clones in the sample, about 92% are singletons; the top ten hold approximately 1.1%. Sequencing used CD4+CD25+ Tregs sorted from PBMCs. These TCRs come from a human donor in good health. The CDR3 runs from the conserved cysteine through the conserved F or W. Size is omitted from some rows. Given values are once, few, many or a class for expanded clones.

V: TRBV29-1; J: TRBJ1-1; length: 14; size: -; CDR3: CSVETVRFNTEAFF
V: TRBV21-1; J: TRBJ2-2; length: 19; size: -; CDR3: CASSKRAPGVASNTGELFF
V: TRBV5-1; J: TRBJ1-1; length: 13; size: -; CDR3: CASRGFLNTEAFF
V: TRBV11-2; J: TRBJ2-5; length: 13; size: -; CDR3: CASSSDGGETQYF
V: TRBV27; J: TRBJ2-3; length: 16; size: -; CDR3: CASSPQDRRDTDTQYF
V: TRBV19; J: TRBJ2-4; length: 16; size: once; CDR3: CASSTGQGRTKNIQYF
V: TRBV4-1; J: TRBJ2-7; length: 15; size: -; CDR3: CASSQGTTDLYEQYF
V: TRBV7-2; J: TRBJ2-3; length: 12; size: -; CDR3: CASSLQTDTQYF
V: TRBV5-1; J: TRBJ2-3; length: 11; size: -; CDR3: CASSELDTQYF
V: TRBV27; J: TRBJ1-5; length: 13; size: -; CDR3: CASSYGVNQPQHF
V: TRBV7-2; J: TRBJ1-2; length: 12; size: -; CDR3: CASSVRGETLTF
V: TRBV19; J: TRBJ1-1; length: 12; size: -; CDR3: CASRHWNTEAFF
V: TRBV28; J: TRBJ1-1; length: 13; size: -; CDR3: CASTLEHRAEAFF
V: TRBV7-2; J: TRBJ1-5; length: 16; size: -; CDR3: CASSLVGTGFNQPQHF
V: TRBV11-2; J: TRBJ1-4; length: 13; size: medium-sized; CDR3: CASTTGTYEKLFF
V: TRBV9; J: TRBJ2-2; length: 18; size: -; CDR3: CASSTKGLAGMNTGELFF
V: TRBV5-1; J: TRBJ1-1; length: 12; size: -; CDR3: CASSRDNTEAFF
V: TRBV23-1; J: TRBJ1-4; length: 17; size: -; CDR3: CASSQSGRGEEREKLFF
V: TRBV28; J: TRBJ1-5; length: 17; size: -; CDR3: CASSGTGRVYSNQPQHF
V: TRBV12-5; J: TRBJ1-2; length: 18; size: once; CDR3: CASGLDRDRVLLNYGYTF
V: TRBV7-9; J: TRBJ2-3; length: 13; size: -; CDR3: CASSLVGADTQYF
V: TRBV7-9; J: TRBJ2-7; length: 17; size: -; CDR3: CASSSPRLAGSQYEQYF
V: TRBV10-3; J: TRBJ1-2; length: 14; size: -; CDR3: CAISESRTDYGYTF
V: TRBV14; J: TRBJ1-4; length: 14; size: -; CDR3: CASSHLGAGEKLFF
V: TRBV7-2; J: TRBJ2-5; length: 16; size: -; CDR3: CASSLDSQVLWETQYF
V: TRBV14; J: TRBJ2-1; length: 15; size: -; CDR3: CASSQGLASRNEQFF
V: TRBV5-4; J: TRBJ2-2; length: 16; size: -; CDR3: CASSRGTFANTGELFF
V: TRBV6-6; J: TRBJ1-1; length: 14; size: -; CDR3: CASRPAGRSTEAFF
V: TRBV6-6; J: TRBJ2-5; length: 14; size: -; CDR3: CASSYSDRDETQYF
V: TRBV10-2; J: TRBJ2-1; length: 14; size: -; CDR3: CASSEGSSYNEQFF
V: TRBV5-1; J: TRBJ1-2; length: 15; size: -; CDR3: CASSFTGFTNYGYTF
V: TRBV7-9; J: TRBJ1-1; length: 13; size: -; CDR3: CASSLVRGTEAFF
V: TRBV23-1; J: TRBJ1-2; length: 18; size: -; CDR3: CASSRLCVTGTLLYGYTF
V: TRBV25-1; J: TRBJ2-3; length: 13; size: -; CDR3: CASTHTSTDTQYF
V: TRBV6-4; J: TRBJ2-1; length: 14; size: -; CDR3: CASSDSGQAWKQFF
V: TRBV6-5; J: TRBJ2-4; length: 15; size: -; CDR3: CASSYLGIAKNIQYF
V: TRBV7-9; J: TRBJ2-3; length: 14; size: -; CDR3: CASTQTGKTDTQYF
V: TRBV5-4; J: TRBJ2-2; length: 14; size: -; CDR3: CASSLVTNTGELFF
V: TRBV19; J: TRBJ2-2; length: 16; size: -; CDR3: CASSIRFGTHTGELFF